This T cell receptor (beta chain) was captured by sequencing in a study of graft-versus-host responses after intestinal transplantation. Here immunoSEQ multiplex PCR was the method, and the copy in TCRdb shows in-frame clones only, minus some. The sample has 90,000 to 130,000 clones, just under 95% seen once. On this clone: What it binds is unknown.

The V and J ends lost 10 bases and 4 bases, in that order; junction bases with no gene match: 3. Germline CDR1 and CDR2: LNHDA and SQIVND (reference sequence). The length of the CDR3 is 11 residues. The sequence was obtained from a human donor who received an intestinal transplant. This chain joins TRBV19 and TRBJ1-1; 7 bases match TRBD1. Sequences were derived from unstimulated CD8+ T cells sorted from spleen or lymph node cells, sampled before intestinal transplant. Written as DNA, the CDR3 is TGTGCCACCAGGGGGGGCACTGAAGCTTTCTTT. The encoded protein is CATRGGTEAFF.